Detailed here is one TCR beta chain. The specificity of this receptor is unknown. No base quality values were provided; no much bigger clone lies one nucleotide off. TCRbeta CDR3 regions were amplified from genomic DNA by means of the immunoSEQ Assay, a bias-controlled multiplex PCR. In the authors' own workflow: Nucleated cell counts per sample were estimated from amplification of reference gene primers within the assay. To quantify the absolute abundance of each unique TCRbeta CDR3 rearrangement, sequence reads were collapsed and filtered. For each sample, productive Simpson clonality was calculated as the square root of Simpson's diversity index across productive rearrangements. The table was pulled from immuneACCESS by TCRdb, which kept in-frame rearrangements only. Such tables lose some clones; where checked, under half of the loss comes from unresolved V genes, and the rest has no known cause. D and trimming were read from the DNA, whereas the V and J calls and clone size are those reported in that table. The sample table shows 150,000 to 200,000 clones, and 87% are seen once. Of the sample, approximately 2.7% is held by the ten largest clones.

This sample was taken from a study of blood T cell repertoires in COVID-19 (TCRdb year 2020). For context, the study as a whole: The collaborator samples originated in the United States, Italy and Spain and spanned the acute and convalescent phases of COVID-19. Sample metadata almost always included a de-identified subject ID, COVID-19 status, age in years and sex. Deeply sampled blood TCRbeta repertoires from subjects exposed to, actively infected with, or recovered from COVID-19 were included in the dataset. The repertoires were made available in a free public database intended to serve as a resource for research on the immune response to SARS-CoV-2. The material from the prospective study consisted of cDNA or gDNA derived from T cells, B-cell-depleted T cells, or PBMCs. The samples were drawn from two sources: the first 160 participants of the ongoing ImmuneRACE study, and about 1,300 subjects contributed by 6 global collaborators. Where available, HLA class I and class II types were obtained from metadata supplied by the sample provider rather than from assay-based typing.

Whole blood was collected in K2EDTA tubes by collaborating institutions according to the institutions' own protocols. For TCRbeta analysis, collaborators shipped samples in one of three forms: frozen whole blood, isolated PBMCs, or DNA extracted from either of those sample types. V trim: 4 bases; J trim: 7 bases; unmatched bases: 3. The CDR3, from cysteine to phenylalanine, totals 13 residues. Only CDR3 DNA remains: 39 bases, in frame from the first base. Based on the germline V gene, the CDR1 and CDR2 sequences are MNHEY and SVGEGT. Paper-wide results and their limitations: The amount of clinical and demographic metadata varied by source and participant and was provided uncurated.

This sequence was found in a man aged 40-55 years with active or convalescent COVID-19. The sequencing sample was made of peripheral blood. Rearrangement joined TRBV6-2 or TRBV6-3 to TRBJ1-5, with TRBD1 matching 8 junction bases. The sequenced DNA: TGTGCCAGCAGTTCGGACAGGGTACAGCCCCAGCATTTT. This translates into CASSSDRVQPQHF.